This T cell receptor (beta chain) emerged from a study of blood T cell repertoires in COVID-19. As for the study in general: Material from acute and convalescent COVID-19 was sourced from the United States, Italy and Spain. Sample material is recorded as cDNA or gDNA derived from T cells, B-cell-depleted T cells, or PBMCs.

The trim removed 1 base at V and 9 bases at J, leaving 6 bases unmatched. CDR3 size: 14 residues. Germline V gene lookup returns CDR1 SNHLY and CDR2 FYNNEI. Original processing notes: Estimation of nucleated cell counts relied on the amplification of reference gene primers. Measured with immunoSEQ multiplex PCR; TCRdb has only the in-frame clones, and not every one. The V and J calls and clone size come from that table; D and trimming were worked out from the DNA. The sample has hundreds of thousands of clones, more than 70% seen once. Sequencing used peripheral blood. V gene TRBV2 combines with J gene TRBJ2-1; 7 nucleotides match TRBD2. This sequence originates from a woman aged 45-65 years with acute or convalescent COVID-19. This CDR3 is CASSEGTRSGEQFF. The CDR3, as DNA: TGTGCCAGCAGTGAAGGGACTAGGTCCGGTGAGCAGTTCTTC.